Following are 27 T cell receptor beta chains from one sample sequenced in a study of blood T cell repertoires in COVID-19. Measured with immunoSEQ multiplex PCR; TCRdb has only the in-frame clones, and not every one. Of tens of thousands of clones in the sample, 70% to 80% are singletons; the top ten hold roughly 12%. The specimen sequenced was peripheral blood. The receptor set was obtained from a human donor in a cohort sampled during active COVID-19.

The chain links TRBV7-9 to TRBJ2-7, with TRBD1 identical over 9 bases. The ends lost 5 bases at V and 7 bases at J; junction bases unmatched: 6. The CDR3 runs to 13 residues. Looked up from germline, CDR1 is SEHNR and CDR2 is FQNEAQ (reference sequence). The CDR3 nucleotides read TGTGCCAGCAGCCCGGACAGGGGAGGTGAGCAGTACGTC. This sequence encodes CASSPDRGGEQYV.

V and J are TRBV30 and TRBJ1-5; D might be TRBD1 (5 bases). The length of the CDR3 is 13 residues. V lost 2 bases, J lost 5 bases, and 10 bases lay in between. In germline, CDR1 is GTSNPN, CDR2 SVGIG (reference sequence). DNA of the CDR3: TGTGCCTGGAGTACCGACAGATATCAGCCCCAGCATTTT. This sequence encodes CAWSTDRYQPQHF.

CDR3 sequence reads: CASSYRAGGFEKLFF. The CDR3 bases are TGTGCCAGCAGTTACCGGGCAGGGGGCTTTGAAAAACTGTTTTTT. The chain links TRBV6-5 to TRBJ1-4, with 8 bases identical to TRBD1. In germline, CDR1 is MNHEY, CDR2 SVGAGI. Trimming removed 2 bases from V and 7 bases from J; junction bases left unmatched: 6. This CDR3 spans 15 amino acids.

This clone has only a few counts. The chain is built from TRBV19 and TRBJ1-2; TRBD1 matches 9 bases. Germline values: CDR1 LNHDA, CDR2 SQIVND (reference sequence). The CDR3 is 16 residues long. V gave up 6 bases and J gave up 0 bases; unmatched junction bases: 8. The CDR3 here is CASRWTGAMANYGYTF. The DNA for the CDR3 is TGTGCCAGTAGATGGACAGGGGCGATGGCTAACTATGGCTACACCTTC.

This clone was seen only a few times. V is TRBV5-1 and J is TRBJ2-7; a possible D gene is TRBD1 (6 bases). CDR1 and CDR2 (germline): SGHRS, YFSETQ. V shed 5 bases and J shed 0 bases, with 15 bases lying between them. The CDR3 is 15 amino acids. CDR3 protein: CASRASGTLSYEQYF. The CDR3, as DNA: TGCGCCAGCAGGGCCTCCGGGACACTCTCCTACGAGCAGTACTTC.

This clone is a singleton in its sample. The chain uses TRBV28 and TRBJ1-2, with 9 bases that match TRBD1. Trimming at V came to 7 bases and at J to 2 bases, leaving 8 bases not matched to a gene. Germline V gene sequence: CDR1 MDHEN, CDR2 SYDVKM. The CDR3 extends over 15 amino acids. CDR3 bases: TGTGCCAGCACCCTCGCTGGACAGGGGAACTATGGCTACACCTTC. Protein: CASTLAGQGNYGYTF.

The chain has TRBV6-5 and TRBJ2-2; maybe TRBD1 (5 bases). V gave up 6 bases and J gave up 1 base, with 6 bases separating them. The germline CDR1 and CDR2 sequences are MNHEY and SVGAGI. The CDR3 extends over 13 amino acids. The CDR3 reads CASRDRNTGELFF. In DNA, the CDR3 is TGTGCCAGCAGAGACAGGAACACCGGGGAGCTGTTTTTT.

The rearrangement joins TRBV6-2 or TRBV6-3 to TRBJ2-1, with 13 bases that match TRBD2. V shed 5 bases and J 3 bases; nucleotides not matched to a gene: 4. Germline V gives CDR1 MNHEY, CDR2 SVGEGT. The CDR3 sequence is 16 residues long. The CDR3 sequence: CASSDRLAGGYNEQFF. In DNA, the CDR3 is TGTGCCAGCAGTGATCGACTAGCGGGGGGCTACAATGAGCAGTTCTTC.

The chain combines TRBV28 with TRBJ1-5; 8 nucleotides agree with TRBD1. This CDR3 region has 14 residues. The germline CDR1 and CDR2 sequences are MDHEN and SYDVKM. V was pared by 4 bases and J by 6 bases, with 5 bases of the junction left unmatched. The CDR3 loop reads CASSSTGVRQPQHF. CDR3 nucleotides: TGTGCCAGCAGTTCGACAGGGGTTCGTCAGCCCCAGCATTTT.

This chain connects TRBV7-8 to TRBJ2-7; a possible D gene is TRBD2 (5 bases). The CDR3 is 13 amino acids. The germline CDR1 and CDR2 sequences are SGHVS and FQNEAQ. Trimming pared 5 bases from V and 3 bases from J, leaving 11 bases between. The CDR3 is CASSRTGNYEQYF. In DNA, the CDR3 is TGTGCCAGCAGCCGGACGGGAAACTACGAGCAGTACTTC.

Only a few counts were recorded for this clone. This rearrangement joins TRBV6-5 to TRBJ2-1; 10 bases are shared with TRBD2. J was trimmed by 7 bases and V by 3 bases; bases with no gene match: 6. Germline loops: CDR1 MNHEY, CDR2 SVGAGI. This CDR3 is 15 amino acids long. CDR3 sequence: CASSYASGSRNEQFF. The CDR3 bases are TGTGCCAGCAGTTATGCTAGCGGGAGTCGTAATGAGCAGTTCTTC.

The chain employs TRBV5-8 and TRBJ1-4; D is unclear. V lost 1 base, J lost 3 bases, and 10 bases lay in between. CDR1 is SGHTS, CDR2 YDEGEE, per germline. This CDR3 region has 15 residues. This CDR3 is CASSLQRLANEKLFF. As DNA, the CDR3 is TGTGCCAGCAGCTTGCAGCGGTTGGCTAATGAAAAACTGTTTTTT.

V usage is TRBV7-6 and J usage is TRBJ1-1, with 8 bases that match TRBD1. The germline CDR1 and CDR2 sequences are SGHVS and FNYEAQ. This CDR3 has 15 amino acids. The V gene end was trimmed by 3 bases and the J gene end by 1 base; junction bases not matched to a gene: 4. The CDR3: CASSLQGATNTEAFF. Written as DNA, the CDR3 is TGTGCCAGCAGCTTGCAGGGGGCGACGAACACTGAAGCTTTCTTT.

The rearrangement joins TRBV19 to TRBJ1-6; the D is unclear. With 3 bases removed from V and 6 bases from J, the gap between germline ends came to 12 bases. Germline V gene sequence: CDR1 LNHDA, CDR2 SQIVND (reference sequence). The CDR3 is made up of 15 amino acids. The CDR3, as DNA: TGTGCCAGTAGTATCCACTTCCCGTCTAATTCACCCCTCCACTTT. As protein: CASSIHFPSNSPLHF.

Only a few counts were recorded for this clone. The chain couples TRBV7-9 to TRBJ1-2, with TRBD1 as a possible D gene (6 bases). The germline V gene encodes CDR1 SEHNR and CDR2 FQNEAQ (reference sequence). This CDR3 comprises 13 residues. V gave up 5 bases and J gave up 4 bases, with 11 bases separating them. The CDR3 is CASSPRQVYGYTF. Here the CDR3 DNA reads TGTGCCAGCAGCCCCCGACAGGTCTATGGCTACACCTTC.

The rearrangement uses TRBV21-1 and TRBJ2-6; TRBD2, the D gene given by the table, was not confirmed from the DNA. TRBV21-1 is labeled a pseudogene. There are 19 residues in the CDR3. CDR3 nucleotides: TGTGCCAGCTCCTACACTAGGGGGGGGGACCGCTCTGGGGCCAACGTCCTGACTTTC. It yields the protein CASSYTRGGDRSGANVLTF.

This clone appeared a single time. The J gene is TRBJ2-7, the V gene TRBV6-5; D is undetermined. The CDR3 is 15 amino acids. Looked up from germline, CDR1 is MNHEY and CDR2 is SVGAGI. Trimming pared 7 bases from V and 2 bases from J, leaving 18 bases between. The CDR3 loop reads CASTPGSIYPYEQYF. The DNA for the CDR3 is TGTGCCAGCACTCCCGGTAGCATTTACCCCTACGAGCAGTACTTC.

This chain uses TRBV7-8 with TRBJ2-3; tentatively, D is TRBD1 (7 bases). Per germline, CDR1 SGHVS and CDR2 FQNEAQ. Trimming removed 5 bases at V and 14 bases at J, with 20 bases between. The CDR3 is 13 amino acids. The CDR3 sequence is CASSPRAEGAGYF. Here the CDR3 DNA reads TGTGCCAGCAGCCCAAGGGCGGAGGGGGCGGGGTATTTT.

This clone was counted once. The sample carries other DNA sequences with the same CDR3. The chain links TRBV28 to TRBJ1-2; tentative D call: TRBD1 (6 bases). CDR3 length: 14 residues. Germline V gene data show CDR1 as MDHEN and CDR2 as SYDVKM. V lost 6 bases and J 7 bases, leaving 18 bases between the germline ends. The CDR3 coding sequence is TGTGCCAGCAGGAGAATCGGGGGGGCGGGTGGCTACACCTTC. This codes for CASRRIGGAGGYTF.

DNA of the CDR3: TGTGCCAGCAGTGGCAGGGGAGTGGACGAGCAGTACTTC. Amino acid sequence: CASSGRGVDEQYF. The gene calls are TRBV6-6 and TRBJ2-7, with D possibly matching TRBD1 (6 bases). Germline-derived CDR1 and CDR2 are MNHNY and SVGAGI (reference sequence). With 5 bases removed from V and 5 bases from J, the gap between germline ends came to 13 bases. The CDR3 has 13 amino acids.

V usage is TRBV11-2 and J usage is TRBJ2-5; TRBD1 agrees at 10 bases. After removal of 4 bases from V and 5 bases from J, the junction contained 10 bases not matched to a gene. The CDR3 has 16 amino acids. Germline V gene data show CDR1 as SGHAT and CDR2 as FQNNGV. CDR3 residues: CASSSGGGTGVETQYF. As DNA, the CDR3 is TGTGCCAGCAGCTCAGGAGGCGGGACAGGGGTCGAGACCCAGTACTTC.

The rearrangement links TRBV25-1 to TRBJ2-3; 8 bases map to TRBD2. Trimming removed 7 bases from V and 9 bases from J; junction bases left unmatched: 9. The CDR3 loop spans 13 amino acids. Per the germline V gene, CDR1 is MGHDK and CDR2 is SYGVNS. CDR3 DNA sequence: TGTGCCAGCACCTTCCCGGGGGGGTTGACGCAGTATTTT. Protein product: CASTFPGGLTQYF.

This chain links TRBV28 with TRBJ1-5, with D possibly being TRBD1 (5 bases). CDR1 and CDR2 from the germline V gene are MDHEN and SYDVKM. The CDR3 runs 14 residues. Trimming shortened V by 3 bases and J by 3 bases, and 9 bases separated the two germline ends. CDR3 residues: CASSLGLNNQPQHF. The CDR3 DNA reads as TGTGCCAGCAGTTTGGGACTGAACAATCAGCCCCAGCATTTT.

This clone was seen just once. The identical CDR3 is also encoded by other nucleotide sequences in the sample. The V call is TRBV2, the J call TRBJ2-7, with 7 bases that match TRBD1. Germline V gene sequence: CDR1 SNHLY, CDR2 FYNNEI. This CDR3 has 14 residues. V lost 4 bases and J lost 4; bases outside the gene matches: 7. CDR3 residues: CASSAGTEAYEQYF. The CDR3 DNA is TGTGCCAGCAGTGCCGGGACAGAGGCTTACGAGCAGTACTTC. Together with reference TRBV2 and TRBJ2-7, the CDR3 gives the full variable domain: EPEVTQTPSHQVTQMGQEVILRCVPISNHLYFYWYRQILGQKVEFLVSFYNNEISEKSEIFDDQFSVERPDGSNFTLKIRSTKLEDSAMYFCASSAGTEAYEQYFGPGTRLTVT.

The V gene is TRBV9, the J gene TRBJ1-2; a possible D gene is TRBD1 (6 bases). Trimming pared 0 bases from V and 1 base from J, leaving 13 bases between. Germline lookup yields CDR1 SGDLS and CDR2 YYNGEE. The CDR3 loop spans 16 amino acids. The CDR3 sequence is CASSVAVGRGNYGYTF. Written as DNA, the CDR3 is TGTGCCAGCAGCGTAGCTGTTGGCAGGGGTAACTATGGCTACACCTTC.

Worth noting for this clone: Mismatch with germline at one junction end may stem from a read error. The chain recombines TRBV6-5 with TRBJ1-1, with D maybe TRBD1 (6 bases). There are 15 residues in the CDR3. The germline V gene encodes CDR1 MNHEY and CDR2 SVGAGI. For the CDR3, the DNA is TGTGCCAGCAGTCAGCCGGCAGGGGTGAAGACTGAAGCTTTCTTT. Its translation is CASSQPAGVKTEAFF.

V is TRBV5-6 and J is TRBJ2-7; D ambiguous. There are 14 residues in the CDR3. V shed 4 bases and J shed 2 bases, with 13 bases lying between them. The V gene's germline CDR1 is SGHDT and CDR2 YYEEEE. CDR3 sequence reads: CASSRFELTYEQYF. DNA for the CDR3: TGTGCCAGCAGCCGTTTCGAACTAACCTACGAGCAGTACTTC.